This record concerns one T cell receptor beta chain sequence. The antigen remains unidentified. Trimming pared 1 base from V and 0 bases from J, leaving 7 bases between. The CDR3 covers 15 residues. Per germline, CDR1 SNHLY and CDR2 FYNNEI. The data originate from a study of T cell responses to AZD1222 COVID-19 vaccine. Study context: Pooled samples include second doses given at about 4 or 12 weeks.

Data came from immunoSEQ multiplex PCR; TCRdb stores just in-frame clones and leaves some out. The sample contains fewer than 200,000 clones, 85% to 95% of which appear only once. Regarding the study as a whole: Across the whole spike, CD4 TCRs peaked at regions 160-218 and 743-854. AZD1222 recipients seropositive at baseline numbered only 6 or 7.

This TCR was sampled from an adult in good health. This material consisted of peripheral blood, taken on day 0 of AZD1222 vaccination. The genes are TRBV2 and TRBJ1-5; TRBD1 is a possible D gene (5 bases). In DNA, the CDR3 is TGTGCCAGCAGTGAAGGGACATTTAGCAATCAGCCCCAGCATTTT. This codes for CASSEGTFSNQPQHF.